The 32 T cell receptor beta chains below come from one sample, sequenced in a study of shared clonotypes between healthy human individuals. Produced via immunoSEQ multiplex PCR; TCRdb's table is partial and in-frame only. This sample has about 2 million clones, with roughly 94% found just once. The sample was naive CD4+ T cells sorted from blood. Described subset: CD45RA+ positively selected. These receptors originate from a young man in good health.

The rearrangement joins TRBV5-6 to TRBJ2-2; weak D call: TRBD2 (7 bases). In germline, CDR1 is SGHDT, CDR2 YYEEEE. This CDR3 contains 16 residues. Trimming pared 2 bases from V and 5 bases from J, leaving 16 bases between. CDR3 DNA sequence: TGTGCCAGCAGCTTTGGGCGGGGGCTGATAACCGGGGAGCTGTTTTTT. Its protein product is CASSFGRGLITGELFF. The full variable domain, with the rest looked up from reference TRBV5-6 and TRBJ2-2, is DAGVTQSPTHLIKTRGQQVTLRCSPKSGHDTVSWYQQALGQGPQFIFQYYEEEERQRGNFPDRFSGHQFPNYSSELNVNALLLGDSALYLCASSFGRGLITGELFFGEGSRLTVL.

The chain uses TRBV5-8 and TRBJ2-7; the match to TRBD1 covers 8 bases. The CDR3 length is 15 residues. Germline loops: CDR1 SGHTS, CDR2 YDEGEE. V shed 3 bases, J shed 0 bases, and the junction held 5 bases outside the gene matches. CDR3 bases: TGTGCCAGCAGCTCTAGACAGGGGTACTCCTACGAGCAGTACTTC. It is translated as CASSSRQGYSYEQYF.

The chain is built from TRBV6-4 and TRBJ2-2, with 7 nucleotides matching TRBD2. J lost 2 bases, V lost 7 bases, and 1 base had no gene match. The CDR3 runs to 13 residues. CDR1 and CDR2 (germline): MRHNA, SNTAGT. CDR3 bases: TGTGCCAGCAAGCGGGGAAACACCGGGGAGCTGTTTTTT. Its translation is CASKRGNTGELFF.

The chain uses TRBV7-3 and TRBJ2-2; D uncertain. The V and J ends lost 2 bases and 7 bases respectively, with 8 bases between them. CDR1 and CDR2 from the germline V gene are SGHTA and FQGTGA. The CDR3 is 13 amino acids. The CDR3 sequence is CASSLRALGELFF. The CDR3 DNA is TGTGCCAGCAGCTTACGGGCTCTCGGGGAGCTGTTTTTT.

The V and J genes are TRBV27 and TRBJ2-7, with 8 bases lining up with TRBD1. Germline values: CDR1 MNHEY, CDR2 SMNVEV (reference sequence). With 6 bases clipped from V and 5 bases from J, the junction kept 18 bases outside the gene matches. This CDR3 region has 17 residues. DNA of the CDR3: TGTGCCAGCAGCCCCTTTACATTAAGACAGGGGATAGACGAGCAGTACTTC. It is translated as CASSPFTLRQGIDEQYF.

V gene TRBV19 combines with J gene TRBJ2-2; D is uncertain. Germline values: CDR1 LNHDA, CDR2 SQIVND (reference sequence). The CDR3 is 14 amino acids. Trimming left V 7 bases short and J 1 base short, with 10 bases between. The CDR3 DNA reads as TGTGCCAGTACCCAGACTCGGAACACCGGGGAGCTGTTTTTT. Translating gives CASTQTRNTGELFF.

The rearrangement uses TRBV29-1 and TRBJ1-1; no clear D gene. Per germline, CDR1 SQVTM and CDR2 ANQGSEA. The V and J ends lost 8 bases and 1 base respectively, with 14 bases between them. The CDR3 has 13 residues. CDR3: CSTRGRGNTEAFF. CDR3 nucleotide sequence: TGCAGCACCAGAGGCCGGGGGAACACTGAAGCTTTCTTT.

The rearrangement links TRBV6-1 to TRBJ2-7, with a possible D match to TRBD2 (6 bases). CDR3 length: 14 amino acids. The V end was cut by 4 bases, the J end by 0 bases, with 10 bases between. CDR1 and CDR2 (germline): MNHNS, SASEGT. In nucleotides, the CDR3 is TGTGCCAGCAGTGTACGGGGGTCCTCCTACGAGCAGTACTTC. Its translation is CASSVRGSSYEQYF.

The DNA for the CDR3 is TGTGCCAGCAGTTACTCGACAGTCTCTGGGGCCAACGTCCTGACTTTC. This sequence encodes CASSYSTVSGANVLTF. The V gene is TRBV6-5, the J gene TRBJ2-6; the D gene is possibly TRBD1 (5 bases). Germline CDR1 reads MNHEY; CDR2 reads SVGAGI. V was shortened by 0 bases and J by 0 bases, with 6 bases between the two germline ends. This CDR3 region has 16 residues.

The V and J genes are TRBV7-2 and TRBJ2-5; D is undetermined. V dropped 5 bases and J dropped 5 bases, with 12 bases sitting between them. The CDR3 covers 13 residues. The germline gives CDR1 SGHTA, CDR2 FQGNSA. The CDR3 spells CASSQSRGETQYF. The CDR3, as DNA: TGTGCCAGCAGCCAATCTAGAGGCGAGACCCAGTACTTC.

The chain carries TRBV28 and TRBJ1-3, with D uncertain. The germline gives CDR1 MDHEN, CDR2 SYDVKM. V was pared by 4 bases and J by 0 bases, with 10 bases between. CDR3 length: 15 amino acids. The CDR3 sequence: CASSSGSSSGNTIYF. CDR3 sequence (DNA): TGTGCCAGCAGTTCCGGGTCGAGCTCTGGAAACACCATATATTTT.

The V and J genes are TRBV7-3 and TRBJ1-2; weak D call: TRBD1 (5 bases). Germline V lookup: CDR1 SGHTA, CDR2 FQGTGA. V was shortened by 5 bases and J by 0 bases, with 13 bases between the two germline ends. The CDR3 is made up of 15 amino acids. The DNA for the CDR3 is TGTGCCAGCAGCCCGAGACAGAAAACTAACTATGGCTACACCTTC. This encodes CASSPRQKTNYGYTF.

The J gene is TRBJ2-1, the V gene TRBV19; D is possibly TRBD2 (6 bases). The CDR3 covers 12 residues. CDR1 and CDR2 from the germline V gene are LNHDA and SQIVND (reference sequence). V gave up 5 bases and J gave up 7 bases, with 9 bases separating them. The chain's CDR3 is CASSSAGNEQFF. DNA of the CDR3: TGTGCCAGTAGTTCCGCGGGAAATGAGCAGTTCTTC.

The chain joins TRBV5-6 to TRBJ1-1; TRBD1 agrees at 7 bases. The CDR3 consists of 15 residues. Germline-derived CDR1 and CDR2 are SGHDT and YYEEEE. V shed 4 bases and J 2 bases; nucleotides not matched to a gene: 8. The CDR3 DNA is TGTGCCAGCAGCAAGGCCGGGACAGTTAACACTGAAGCTTTCTTT. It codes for CASSKAGTVNTEAFF.

CDR3 sequence reads: CASSQNVGQNYGYTF. CDR3 sequence (DNA): TGTGCCAGCAGCCAAAATGTGGGACAGAACTATGGCTACACCTTC. The chain has TRBV7-8 and TRBJ1-2; 7 bases fit TRBD1. The CDR3 covers 15 residues. Unmatched junction bases numbered 8, after V lost 5 bases and J lost 2 bases. Germline loops: CDR1 SGHVS, CDR2 FQNEAQ.

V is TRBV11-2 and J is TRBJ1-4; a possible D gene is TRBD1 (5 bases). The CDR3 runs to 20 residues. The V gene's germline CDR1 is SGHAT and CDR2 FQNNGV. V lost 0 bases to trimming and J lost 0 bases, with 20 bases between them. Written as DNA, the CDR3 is TGTGCCAGCAGCTTAGATACAACAGGTGCCCGAGGGGCAACTAATGAAAAACTGTTTTTT. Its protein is CASSLDTTGARGATNEKLFF.

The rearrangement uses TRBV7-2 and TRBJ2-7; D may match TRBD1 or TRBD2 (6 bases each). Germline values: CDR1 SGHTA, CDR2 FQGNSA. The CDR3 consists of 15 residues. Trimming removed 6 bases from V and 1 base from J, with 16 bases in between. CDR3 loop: CASRLEGGKSYEQYF. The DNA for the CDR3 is TGTGCCAGCAGACTAGAGGGGGGAAAGTCCTACGAGCAGTACTTC.

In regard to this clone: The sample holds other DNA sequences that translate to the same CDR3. CDR3 coding DNA: TGTGCCAGTAGTATAGACAGCGGGCCCTACGAGCAGTACTTC. Translation: CASSIDSGPYEQYF. This chain uses TRBV19 with TRBJ2-7; TRBD2 might be the D (6 bases). V lost 0 bases, J lost 2 bases, and 8 bases lay in between. The CDR3 runs to 14 residues. Germline CDR1 LNHDA, CDR2 SQIVND (reference sequence).

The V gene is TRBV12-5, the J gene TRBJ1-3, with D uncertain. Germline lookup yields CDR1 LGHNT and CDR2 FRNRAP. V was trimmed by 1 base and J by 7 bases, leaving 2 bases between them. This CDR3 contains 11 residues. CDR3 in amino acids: CASGLGNTIYF. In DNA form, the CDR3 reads TGTGCTAGTGGTTTGGGGAACACCATATATTTT.

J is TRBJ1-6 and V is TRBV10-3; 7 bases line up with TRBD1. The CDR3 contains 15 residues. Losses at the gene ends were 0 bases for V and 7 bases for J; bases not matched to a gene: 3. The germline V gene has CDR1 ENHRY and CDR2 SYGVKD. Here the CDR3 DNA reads TGTGCCATCAGTGAGTCTACAGGGGAGAATTCACCCCTCCACTTT. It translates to CAISESTGENSPLHF.

The CDR3 sequence is CASSPSGTQETQYF. The CDR3 DNA reads TGCGCCAGCAGTCCTAGCGGGACCCAAGAGACCCAGTACTTC. The chain has TRBV5-1 and TRBJ2-5, with 9 bases aligning to TRBD2. Germline lookup yields CDR1 SGHRS and CDR2 YFSETQ. This CDR3 has 14 residues. V lost 5 bases, J lost 1 base, and 3 bases stayed unmatched.

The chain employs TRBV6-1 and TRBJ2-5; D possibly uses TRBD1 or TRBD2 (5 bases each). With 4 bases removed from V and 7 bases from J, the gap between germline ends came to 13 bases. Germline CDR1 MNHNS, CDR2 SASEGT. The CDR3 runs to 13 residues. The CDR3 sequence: CASSGLGDGTQYF. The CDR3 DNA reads TGTGCCAGCAGTGGACTGGGGGACGGGACCCAGTACTTC.

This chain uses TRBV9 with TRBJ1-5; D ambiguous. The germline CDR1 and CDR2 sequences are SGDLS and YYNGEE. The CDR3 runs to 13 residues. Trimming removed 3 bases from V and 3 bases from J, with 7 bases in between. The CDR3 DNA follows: TGTGCCAGCAGCGCGGCAGACAATCAGCCCCAGCATTTT. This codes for CASSAADNQPQHF.

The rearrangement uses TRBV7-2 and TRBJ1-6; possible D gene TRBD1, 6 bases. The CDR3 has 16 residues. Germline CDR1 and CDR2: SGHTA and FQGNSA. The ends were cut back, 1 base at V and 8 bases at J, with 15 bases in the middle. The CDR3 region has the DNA TGTGCCAGCAGCTTAGTAGCCGGGCAGGGGCATTCACCCCTCCACTTT. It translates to CASSLVAGQGHSPLHF.

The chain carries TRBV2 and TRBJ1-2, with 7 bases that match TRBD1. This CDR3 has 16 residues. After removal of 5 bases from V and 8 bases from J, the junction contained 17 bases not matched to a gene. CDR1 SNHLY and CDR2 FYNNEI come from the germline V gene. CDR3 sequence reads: CASSPRTGTAFGGYTF. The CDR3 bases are TGTGCCAGCAGTCCAAGAACCGGGACAGCCTTCGGAGGCTACACCTTC.

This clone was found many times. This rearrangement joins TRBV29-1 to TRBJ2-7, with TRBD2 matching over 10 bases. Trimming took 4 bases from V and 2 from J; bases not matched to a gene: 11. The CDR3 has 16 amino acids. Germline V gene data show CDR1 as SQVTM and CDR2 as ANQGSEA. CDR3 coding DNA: TGCAGCGTTGCCATAGCGGGGCTAGCGGGAGCCTACGAGCAGTACTTC. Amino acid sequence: CSVAIAGLAGAYEQYF.

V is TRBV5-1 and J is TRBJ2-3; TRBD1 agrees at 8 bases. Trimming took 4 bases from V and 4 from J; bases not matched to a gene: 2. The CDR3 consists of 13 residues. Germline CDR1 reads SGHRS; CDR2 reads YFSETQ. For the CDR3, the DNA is TGCGCCAGCAGCGTGACAGGGGCAGATACGCAGTATTTT. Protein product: CASSVTGADTQYF.

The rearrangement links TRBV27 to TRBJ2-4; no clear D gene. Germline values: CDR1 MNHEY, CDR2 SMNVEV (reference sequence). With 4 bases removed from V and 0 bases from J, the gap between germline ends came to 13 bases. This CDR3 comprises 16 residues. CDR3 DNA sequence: TGTGCCAGCAGTTCTGGGCTAGACCTAGCCAAAAACATTCAGTACTTC. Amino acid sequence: CASSSGLDLAKNIQYF.

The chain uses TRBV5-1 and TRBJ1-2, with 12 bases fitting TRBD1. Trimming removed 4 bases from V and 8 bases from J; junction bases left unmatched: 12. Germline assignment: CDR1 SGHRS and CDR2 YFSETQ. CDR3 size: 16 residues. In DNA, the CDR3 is TGCGCCAGCAGCAGGGTGGGGACAGGGGGCAAACCAGGCTACACCTTC. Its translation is CASSRVGTGGKPGYTF.

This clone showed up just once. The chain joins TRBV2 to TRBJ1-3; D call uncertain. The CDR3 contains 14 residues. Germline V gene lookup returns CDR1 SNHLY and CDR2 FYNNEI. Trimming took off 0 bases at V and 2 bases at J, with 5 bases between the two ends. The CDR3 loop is CASSEARAGNTIYF. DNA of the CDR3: TGTGCCAGCAGTGAAGCCAGAGCTGGAAACACCATATATTTT. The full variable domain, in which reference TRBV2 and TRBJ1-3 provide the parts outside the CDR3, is EPEVTQTPSHQVTQMGQEVILRCVPISNHLYFYWYRQILGQKVEFLVSFYNNEISEKSEIFDDQFSVERPDGSNFTLKIRSTKLEDSAMYFCASSEARAGNTIYFGEGSWLTVV.

DNA for the CDR3: TGTGCCAGCAGCTTAAGAGCAGGGGGCTCGGCCGTCTATGGCTACACCTTC. This gives the protein CASSLRAGGSAVYGYTF. The gene calls are TRBV7-3 and TRBJ1-2, with 8 positions matching TRBD1. The V gene's germline CDR1 is SGHTA and CDR2 FQGTGA. After removal of 1 base from V and 4 bases from J, the junction contained 11 bases not matched to a gene. CDR3 size: 17 residues.

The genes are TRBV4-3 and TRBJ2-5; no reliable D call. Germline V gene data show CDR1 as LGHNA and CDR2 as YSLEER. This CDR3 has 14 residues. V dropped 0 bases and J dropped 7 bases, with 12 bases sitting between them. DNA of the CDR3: TGCGCCAGCAGCCAAGAAGGACCCTGGGGGACCCAGTACTTC. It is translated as CASSQEGPWGTQYF.